These T cell receptor beta chains were read from a single sample in a study of blood T cell repertoires in COVID-19. Data came from immunoSEQ multiplex PCR; TCRdb stores just in-frame clones and leaves some out. The table lists more than 200,000 clones, over 80% of them singletons, with less than 2.5% in the top ten. The sample taken for sequencing was PBMCs or T cells enriched from blood (not recorded which). Every receptor here comes from a woman in her late teens or twenties who had recovered from COVID-19. The CDR3 runs from the conserved cysteine through the conserved F or W. D genes are given only for firm matches. Clone size is stated in some rows and not others, as once, few, many or a class when expanded.

v_gene	j_gene	d_gene	abundance	CDR3aa	CDR3nt
TRBV2	TRBJ1-5	NA	NA	CASSRGGHQPQHF	TGTGCCAGCAGTCGGGGAGGTCATCAGCCCCAGCATTTT
TRBV7-2	TRBJ2-1	TRBD1	once	CATNQGALINEQFF	TGTGCCACCAACCAGGGGGCGCTGATCAATGAGCAGTTCTTC
TRBV7-9	TRBJ1-1	TRBD1	NA	CASRPGDRVNTEAFF	TGTGCCAGCAGGCCCGGGGACAGGGTGAACACTGAAGCTTTCTTT
TRBV27	TRBJ1-2	TRBD1	NA	CASSPQGAGGYTF	TGTGCCAGCAGTCCCCAGGGGGCAGGAGGCTACACCTTC
TRBV7-3	TRBJ1-2	TRBD1	NA	CASSQGDGYTF	TGTGCCAGCAGCCAGGGGGATGGCTACACCTTC
TRBV5-1	TRBJ1-3	NA	once	CASSPVEGLRGNTIYF	TGCGCCAGCAGCCCGGTAGAGGGTCTCCGTGGAAACACCATATATTTT
TRBV3-1/TRBV3-2	TRBJ1-6	TRBD1	NA	CASSRDRPYSPLHF	TGTGCCAGCAGCCGGGACAGACCCTATTCACCCCTCCACTTT
TRBV5-1	TRBJ2-6	TRBD1	NA	CASSQGTASGANVLTF	TGCGCCAGCAGCCAAGGGACAGCCTCTGGGGCCAACGTCCTGACTTTC
TRBV19	TRBJ1-2	NA	NA	CASSPRGAGYTF	TGTGCCAGTAGCCCCCGCGGGGCCGGCTACACCTTC
TRBV7-8	TRBJ1-1	TRBD1	NA	CASRYSLRGGGEAFF	TGTGCCAGCAGATATTCGTTACGAGGGGGCGGTGAAGCTTTCTTT
TRBV28	TRBJ1-5	NA	once	CASSRVSRISNQPQHF	TGTGCCAGCAGTCGGGTCAGTCGAATCTCCAATCAGCCCCAGCATTTT
TRBV7-8	TRBJ2-7	TRBD1	NA	CASSSDRPSYEQYF	TGTGCCAGCAGCTCGGACAGGCCAAGTTACGAGCAGTACTTC
TRBV7-9	TRBJ1-2	NA	NA	CASNQGENYGYTF	TGTGCCAGCAATCAAGGGGAAAACTATGGCTACACCTTC
TRBV3-1/TRBV3-2	TRBJ2-2	NA	NA	CATSRRENTGELFF	TGTGCCACCTCTCGCCGGGAGAACACCGGGGAGCTGTTTTTT
TRBV19	TRBJ1-5	NA	NA	CASSIVSRQPQHF	TGTGCCAGTAGTATAGTTAGTCGTCAGCCCCAGCATTTT
TRBV3-1/TRBV3-2	TRBJ2-3	NA	NA	CASSQDRGVGTDTQYF	TGTGCCAGCAGCCAAGATCGCGGCGTGGGCACAGATACGCAGTATTTT
TRBV5-1	TRBJ2-5	TRBD2	NA	CASRLGPSGRYETQYF	TGCGCCAGCAGGCTAGGCCCTAGCGGGAGATACGAGACCCAGTACTTC
TRBV6-5	TRBJ1-3	NA	NA	CASSLGNTIYF	TGTGCCAGCAGCCTCGGAAACACCATATATTTT
TRBV10-3	TRBJ2-3	NA	NA	CAIRSSSGPSTDTQYF	TGTGCCATCAGATCCTCAAGCGGGCCGTCCACAGATACGCAGTATTTT
TRBV19	TRBJ2-3	TRBD2	once	CASRGLAGGEDTQYF	TGTGCCAGTAGGGGACTAGCGGGGGGGGAAGATACGCAGTATTTT
TRBV5-1	TRBJ2-5	NA	many	CASSLARGTTTSVGKETQYF	TGCGCCAGCAGCTTGGCTCGGGGAACGACGACCTCAGTTGGAAAAGAGACCCAGTACTTC
TRBV18	TRBJ2-4	NA	NA	CASSPYSGDLAKNIQYF	TGTGCCAGCTCACCTTACTCAGGGGATCTAGCCAAAAACATTCAGTACTTC
TRBV29-1	TRBJ1-5	NA	once	CSVGGGNNQPQHF	TGCAGCGTTGGTGGAGGGAACAATCAGCCCCAGCATTTT
TRBV19	TRBJ1-5	NA	NA	CASSIDGGGLQPQHF	TGTGCCAGTAGTATAGATGGGGGGGGTTTACAGCCCCAGCATTTT
TRBV19	TRBJ1-1	NA	NA	CAGRSGTEAFF	TGTGCCGGCCGTTCTGGCACTGAAGCTTTCTTT
TRBV3-1/TRBV3-2	TRBJ1-1	NA	NA	CASSPKGVVEAFF	TGTGCCAGCAGCCCTAAGGGGGTCGTTGAAGCTTTCTTT
TRBV6-2/TRBV6-3	TRBJ2-5	NA	NA	CASSYSLFAGPETQYF	TGTGCCAGCAGTTACTCTCTTTTCGCGGGGCCGGAGACCCAGTACTTC
TRBV4-2	TRBJ1-1	NA	NA	CASSQDRETEAFF	TGTGCCAGCAGCCAAGATAGGGAGACTGAAGCTTTCTTT
TRBV7-2	TRBJ1-2	NA	NA	CASSLATENYGYTF	TGTGCCAGCAGCTTAGCTACGGAGAACTATGGCTACACCTTC
TRBV7-8	TRBJ2-3	TRBD2	once	CASSLDGGGDTQYF	TGTGCCAGCAGCTTAGACGGCGGGGGGGATACGCAGTATTTT
TRBV6-5	TRBJ1-1	NA	NA	CASSCRGCTEAFF	TGTGCCAGCAGTTGTCGAGGGTGCACTGAAGCTTTCTTT
TRBV11-3	TRBJ1-2	TRBD1	NA	CASSVGTGGYGYTF	TGTGCCAGCAGCGTCGGGACAGGAGGGTATGGCTACACCTTC
TRBV18	TRBJ1-1	NA	once	CASSYLGGRRDTEAFF	TGTGCCAGCTCATACTTGGGAGGCCGTCGCGACACTGAAGCTTTCTTT
TRBV11-3	TRBJ1-1	TRBD1	NA	CASSQGAAEAFF	TGTGCCAGCAGCCAGGGGGCGGCTGAAGCTTTCTTT
TRBV28	TRBJ2-7	TRBD1	NA	CASGTGGSYEQYF	TGTGCCAGCGGGACAGGGGGTTCATACGAGCAGTACTTC
TRBV10-1	TRBJ1-5	NA	NA	CASSEVGSKQPQHF	TGCGCCAGCAGTGAGGTGGGCAGTAAGCAGCCCCAGCATTTT
TRBV4-1	TRBJ1-1	NA	NA	CASSQEVTWMEGFDRNTEAFF	TGCGCCAGCAGCCAAGAGGTGACTTGGATGGAGGGATTTGATAGGAACACTGAAGCTTTCTTT
TRBV12-3/TRBV12-4	TRBJ1-5	TRBD1	NA	CASSRQGVQPQHF	TGTGCCAGCAGTAGACAGGGCGTGCAGCCCCAGCATTTT
TRBV18	TRBJ1-3	TRBD1	NA	CASSPQQQGQGTGNTIYF	TGTGCCAGCTCACCGCAACAACAGGGACAGGGGACTGGAAACACCATATATTTT
TRBV19	TRBJ1-6	NA	NA	CASRIGQFNNSPLHF	TGTGCCAGCAGAATCGGACAGTTCAATAATTCACCCCTCCACTTT
TRBV18	TRBJ2-2	TRBD2	NA	CASCPPGLGAGELFF	TGTGCCAGCTGTCCACCGGGACTAGGGGCCGGGGAGCTGTTTTTT
TRBV10-3	TRBJ1-3	TRBD1	NA	CASRTGGPSGNTIYF	TGTGCCAGCCGGACAGGTGGACCCTCTGGAAACACCATATATTTT
TRBV24-1	TRBJ1-5	TRBD1	NA	CATSEGDSGNQPQHF	TGTGCCACCAGTGAAGGGGACAGTGGCAATCAGCCCCAGCATTTT
TRBV5-1	TRBJ1-1	TRBD1	NA	CASSWDRPSTEAFF	TGCGCCAGCTCTTGGGACAGGCCCAGCACTGAAGCTTTCTTT
TRBV5-4	TRBJ1-1	NA	NA	CASSLFRGTEAFF	TGTGCCAGCAGCTTGTTTCGGGGAACTGAAGCTTTCTTT
TRBV19	TRBJ1-2	NA	NA	CASSIDARNYGYTF	TGTGCCAGTAGTATAGATGCCAGGAACTATGGCTACACCTTC
TRBV7-3	TRBJ2-2	NA	once	CASSLFGGTGELFF	TGTGCCAGCAGCTTGTTCGGGGGCACCGGGGAGCTGTTTTTT
TRBV6-4	TRBJ2-2	TRBD1	NA	CASSDGRGSTGELFF	TGTGCCAGCAGTGACGGCAGGGGGAGCACCGGGGAGCTGTTTTTT